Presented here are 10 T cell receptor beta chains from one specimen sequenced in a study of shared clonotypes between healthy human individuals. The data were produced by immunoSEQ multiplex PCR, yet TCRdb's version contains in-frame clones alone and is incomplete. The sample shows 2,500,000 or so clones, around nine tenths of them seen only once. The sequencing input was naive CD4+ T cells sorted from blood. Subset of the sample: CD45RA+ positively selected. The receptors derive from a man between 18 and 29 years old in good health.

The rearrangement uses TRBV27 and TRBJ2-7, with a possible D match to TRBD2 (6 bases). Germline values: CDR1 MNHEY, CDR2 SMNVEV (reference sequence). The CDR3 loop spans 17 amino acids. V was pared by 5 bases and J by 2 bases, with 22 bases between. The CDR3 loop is CASSPYGGGFPPYEQYF. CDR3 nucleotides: TGTGCCAGCAGTCCCTATGGGGGAGGTTTCCCTCCCTACGAGCAGTACTTC.

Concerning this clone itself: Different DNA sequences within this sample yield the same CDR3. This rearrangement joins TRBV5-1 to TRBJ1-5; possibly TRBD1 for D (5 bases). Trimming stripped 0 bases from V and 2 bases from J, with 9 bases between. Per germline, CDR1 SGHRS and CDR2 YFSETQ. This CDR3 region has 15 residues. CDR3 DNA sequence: TGCGCCAGCAGCTTGGCGGGGCAGGGCAATCAGCCCCAGCATTTT. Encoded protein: CASSLAGQGNQPQHF.

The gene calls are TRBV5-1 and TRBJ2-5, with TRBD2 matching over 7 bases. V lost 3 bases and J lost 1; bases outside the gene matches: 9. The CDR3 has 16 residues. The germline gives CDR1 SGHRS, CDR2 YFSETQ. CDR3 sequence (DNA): TGCGCCAGCAGCTCATACGGGGGGAGCCCCCAAGAGACCCAGTACTTC. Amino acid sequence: CASSSYGGSPQETQYF.

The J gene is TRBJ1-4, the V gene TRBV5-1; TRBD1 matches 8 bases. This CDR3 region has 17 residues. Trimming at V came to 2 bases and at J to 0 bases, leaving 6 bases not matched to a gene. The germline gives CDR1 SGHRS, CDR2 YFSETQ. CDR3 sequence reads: CASSFGQGFSTNEKLFF. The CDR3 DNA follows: TGCGCCAGCAGCTTTGGACAGGGTTTTTCAACTAATGAAAAACTGTTTTTT.

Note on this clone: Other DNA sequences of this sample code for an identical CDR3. The CDR3 nucleotides read TGCGCCAGCAGCTTGGAGGGGGCTGGGTCCTACGAGCAGTACTTC. Its protein product is CASSLEGAGSYEQYF. The chain joins TRBV5-1 to TRBJ2-7, with TRBD1 identical over 7 bases. The germline V gene encodes CDR1 SGHRS and CDR2 YFSETQ. The CDR3 is 15 residues long. The V segment lost 0 bases and the J segment 1 base; nucleotides outside the gene matches: 4.

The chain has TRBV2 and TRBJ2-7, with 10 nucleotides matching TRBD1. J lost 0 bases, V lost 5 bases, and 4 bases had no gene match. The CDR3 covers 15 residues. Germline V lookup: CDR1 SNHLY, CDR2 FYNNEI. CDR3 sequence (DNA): TGTGCCAGCAGTATGGGACAGGGGTCCTCCTACGAGCAGTACTTC. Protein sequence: CASSMGQGSSYEQYF.

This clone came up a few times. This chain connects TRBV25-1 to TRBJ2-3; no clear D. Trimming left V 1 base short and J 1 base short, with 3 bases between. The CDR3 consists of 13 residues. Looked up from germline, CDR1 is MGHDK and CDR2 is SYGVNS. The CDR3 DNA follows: TGTGCCAGCAGTGAATGGGGCACAGATACGCAGTATTTT. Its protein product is CASSEWGTDTQYF.

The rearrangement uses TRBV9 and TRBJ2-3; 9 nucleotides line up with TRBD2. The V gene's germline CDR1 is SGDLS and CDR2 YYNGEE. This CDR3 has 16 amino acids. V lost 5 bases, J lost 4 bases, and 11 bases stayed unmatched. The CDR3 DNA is TGTGCCAGCAGGATAGGTAGCGGGAGTGTCGCAGATACGCAGTATTTT. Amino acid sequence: CASRIGSGSVADTQYF.

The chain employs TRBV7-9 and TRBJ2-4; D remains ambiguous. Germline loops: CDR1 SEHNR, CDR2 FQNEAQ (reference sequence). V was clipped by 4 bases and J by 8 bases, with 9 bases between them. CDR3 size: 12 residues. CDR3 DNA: TGTGCCAGCAGCTCAGTGTCCGACATTCAGTACTTC. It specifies CASSSVSDIQYF.

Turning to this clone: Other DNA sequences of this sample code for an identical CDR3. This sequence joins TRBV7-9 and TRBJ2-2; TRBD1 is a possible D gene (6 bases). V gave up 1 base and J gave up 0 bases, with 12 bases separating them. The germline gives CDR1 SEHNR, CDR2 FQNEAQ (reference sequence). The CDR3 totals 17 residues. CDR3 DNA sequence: TGTGCCAGCAGCTTAGGGGGTGGGACAACGAACACCGGGGAGCTGTTTTTT. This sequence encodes CASSLGGGTTNTGELFF.